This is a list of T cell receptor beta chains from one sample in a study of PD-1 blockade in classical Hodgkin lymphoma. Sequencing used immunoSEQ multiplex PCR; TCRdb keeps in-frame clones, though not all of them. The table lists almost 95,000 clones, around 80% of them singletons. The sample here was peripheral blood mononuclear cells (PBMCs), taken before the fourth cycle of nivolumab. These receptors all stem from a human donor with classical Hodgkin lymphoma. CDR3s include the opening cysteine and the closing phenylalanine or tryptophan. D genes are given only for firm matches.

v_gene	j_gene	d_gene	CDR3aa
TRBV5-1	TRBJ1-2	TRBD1	CASSLADTGGIDGYTF
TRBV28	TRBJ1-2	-	CASSSTRGRGYTF
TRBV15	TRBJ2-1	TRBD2	CATSKELPGLAGNNEQFF
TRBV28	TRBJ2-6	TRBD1	CASSSRTGGAGANVLTF
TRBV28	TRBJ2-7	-	CASRLSGTPVYGQYF
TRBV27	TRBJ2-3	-	CASSLREGDTQYF
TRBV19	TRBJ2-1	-	CASSASGIHNEQFF
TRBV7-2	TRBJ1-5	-	CASSQGESQPQHF
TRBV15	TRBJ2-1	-	CATSSGGQLTYNEQFF
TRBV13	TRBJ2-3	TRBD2	CASSYLGLAGGPVTQYF
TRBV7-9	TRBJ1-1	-	CASSSQTPDGEAFF
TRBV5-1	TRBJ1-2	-	CASSLGLLGSYGYTF
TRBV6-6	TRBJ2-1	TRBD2	CASSYLRLANEQFF
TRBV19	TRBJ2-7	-	CASSMWAGTETYEQYF
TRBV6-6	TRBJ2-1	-	CASSPPPSSYNEQFF
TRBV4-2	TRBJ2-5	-	CASSQDTQETQYF
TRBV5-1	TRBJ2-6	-	CASSPTASGANVLTF
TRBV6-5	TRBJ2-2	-	CASTPHRSGGELFF
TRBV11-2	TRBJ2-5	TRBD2	CASSSRAGGETQYF
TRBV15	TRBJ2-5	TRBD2	CATSRGTSGSQETQYF
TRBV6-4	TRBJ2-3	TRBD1	CASSDSTGGADTQYF
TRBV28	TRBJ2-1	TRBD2	CASSSWSGLAYNEQFF
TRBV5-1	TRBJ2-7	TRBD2	CASSLSASGRPVYEQYF
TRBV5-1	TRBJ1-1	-	CASSLFIGGGTEAFF
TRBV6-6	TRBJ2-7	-	CASSYVRGPYEQYF
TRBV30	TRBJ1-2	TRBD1	CACGTGYGYTF
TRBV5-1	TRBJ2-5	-	CASSLGGFETQYF
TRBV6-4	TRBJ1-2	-	CASSDSSGVNTF
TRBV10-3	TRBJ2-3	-	CAISESTQAQYF
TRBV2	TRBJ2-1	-	CASSMLMGGEQFF
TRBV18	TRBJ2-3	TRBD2	CASSPRTSGSADTQYF
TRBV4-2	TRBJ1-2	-	CASSPTPGQRGGYTF
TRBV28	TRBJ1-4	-	CASSLLTNEKLFF
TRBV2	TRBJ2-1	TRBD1	CASSEGTGGVNEQFF
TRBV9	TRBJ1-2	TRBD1	CASSATDRGNGYTF
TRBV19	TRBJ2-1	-	CASRQGSSYNEQFF
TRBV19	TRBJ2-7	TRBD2	CASSPGLAGGEQYF
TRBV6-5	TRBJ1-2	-	CASTLRGGPAGYTF
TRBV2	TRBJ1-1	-	CASSVGGPNTEAFF
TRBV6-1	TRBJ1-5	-	CASSMSSGQPQHF
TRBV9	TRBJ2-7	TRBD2	CASSPGLAGGAYEQYF
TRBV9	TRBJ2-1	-	CASRGAGSYNEQFF
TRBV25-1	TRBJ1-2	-	CASSEFGGAYGYTF
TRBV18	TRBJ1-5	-	CASSPGFGQPQHF
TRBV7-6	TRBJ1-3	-	CASSPSARLNSGNTIYF
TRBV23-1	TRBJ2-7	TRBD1	CASSQSRTGTPYEQYF
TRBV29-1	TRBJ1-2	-	CSVEGRSWGYTF
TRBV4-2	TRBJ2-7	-	CASSPTPDRDYEQYF
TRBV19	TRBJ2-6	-	CASSIDLSGTTGANVLTF
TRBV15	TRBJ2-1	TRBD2	CATSRDRLAGGLGVRVDEQFF
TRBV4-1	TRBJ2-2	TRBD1	CASSQEGQGAIEGVTGELFF
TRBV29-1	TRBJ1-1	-	CSVEIQENTEAFF
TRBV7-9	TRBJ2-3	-	CASSPVTDTQYF
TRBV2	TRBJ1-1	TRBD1	CASGPGGITEAFF
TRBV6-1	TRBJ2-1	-	CASSVPLHSYNEQFF
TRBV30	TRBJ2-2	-	CAWSVSGELFF
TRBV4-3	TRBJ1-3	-	CASSQGSGNTIYF
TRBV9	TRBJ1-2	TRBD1	CASSPLGTGLNLYGYTF
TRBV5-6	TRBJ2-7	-	CASSQRLGALREQYF